This TCR beta chain emerged from a study of blood T cells in healthy people across ages. Germline V CDR1 and CDR2: DFQATT, SNEGSKA (reference sequence). The CDR3 is 16 amino acids. Trimming left V 1 base short and J 2 bases short, with 17 bases between. Through a sample-barcoded 5' primer and a J-beta primer mix, a second PCR was run for roughly 6 to 11 cycles. TCRdb fed the 5' RACE reads into MiXCR, producing one record per CDR3 protein. The sample consists of roughly 1,800,000 distinct CDR3 sequences, around half of them appearing once. The chain couples TRBV20-1 to TRBJ1-2; D uncertain. This receptor was taken from a woman aged 40 to 50 in good health. Material: blood. The CDR3 region has the DNA TGCAGTGCTAGAGTAATGGGAGAGCCCGTCAACTATGGCTACACCTTC. The encoded protein is CSARVMGEPVNYGYTF.